This T cell receptor (beta chain) came from a study of blood T cell repertoires in COVID-19. The repertoire was sequenced with immunoSEQ multiplex PCR; TCRdb's copy has only in-frame clones and lacks some. Of about 67,000 clones in the sample, roughly three quarters are singletons; the top ten hold roughly 6.3%. V shed 3 bases and J shed 9 bases, with 18 bases lying between them. This CDR3 region has 15 residues. Germline assignment: CDR1 KGHSH and CDR2 LQKENI. The sample taken for sequencing was peripheral blood. The chain carries TRBV18 and TRBJ2-4; maybe TRBD2 (5 bases). This receptor was taken from an older woman with acute or convalescent COVID-19. CDR3 residues: CASSPYQEEFGIQYF. CDR3 bases: TGTGCCAGCTCACCCTATCAGGAGGAGTTTGGCATTCAGTACTTC.